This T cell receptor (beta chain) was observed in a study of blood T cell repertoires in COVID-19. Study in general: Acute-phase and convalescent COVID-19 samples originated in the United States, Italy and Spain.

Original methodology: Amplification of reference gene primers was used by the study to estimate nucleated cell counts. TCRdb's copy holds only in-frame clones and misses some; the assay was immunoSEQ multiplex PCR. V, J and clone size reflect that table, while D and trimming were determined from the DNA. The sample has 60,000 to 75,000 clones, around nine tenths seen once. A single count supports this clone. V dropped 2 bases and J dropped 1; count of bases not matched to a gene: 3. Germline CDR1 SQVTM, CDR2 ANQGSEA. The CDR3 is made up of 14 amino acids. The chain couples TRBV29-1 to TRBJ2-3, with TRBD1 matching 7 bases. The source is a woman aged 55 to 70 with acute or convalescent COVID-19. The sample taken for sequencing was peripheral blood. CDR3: CSVEKGAGTDTQYF. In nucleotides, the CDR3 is TGCAGCGTTGAAAAGGGGGCGGGCACAGATACGCAGTATTTT.